The rows below give T cell receptor beta chains drawn from one sample of a study of a mutant IDH1 vaccine in newly diagnosed glioma. Their antigen targets remain unknown. The assay was immunoSEQ multiplex PCR, and TCRdb's table has in-frame clones only and misses some. In the table there are around 11,000 clones, 88% of which are singletons. This specimen consisted of PBMCs, obtained from a glioma patient whose treatment included an IDH1 peptide vaccine. The receptors here all came from a woman in her thirties or forties with glioma. Some clones in this sample may be carry-over from other donors' samples. The CDR3 runs from the conserved cysteine through the conserved F or W. A D gene is named only where the DNA matches it firmly. Expanded clones get a size class; other rows say once, few or many, or leave the size out.

>TRBJ1-1|few|TRBV7-2|.
TGTGCCAGCAGCTTAGGTTTTGGTGAAGCTTTCTTT
CASSLGFGEAFF
>TRBJ2-1|.|TRBV27|TRBD2
TGTGCCAGCAGTTTAACCCCCGGGACTAGCGGAACCTACAATGAGCAGTTCTTC
CASSLTPGTSGTYNEQFF
>TRBJ2-2|.|TRBV12-5|TRBD1
TGTGCTAGTGGTACTGACAGGGGATGGACCGGGGAGCTGTTTTTT
CASGTDRGWTGELFF
>TRBJ1-4|.|TRBV28|.
TGTGCCAGCAGTTCGTACTCCCTGGGACCCGGGGAAAAACTGTTTTTT
CASSSYSLGPGEKLFF
>TRBJ2-7|.|TRBV28|TRBD1
TGTGCCAGCGGACAGGGGGCCCCCTCCGAGCAGTACTTC
CASGQGAPSEQYF
>TRBJ1-2|.|TRBV7-2|.
TGTGCCAGCAGCTTAGAGCACAGGGCTAACTATGGCTACACCTTC
CASSLEHRANYGYTF
>TRBJ2-1|.|TRBV30|.
TGTGCCTGGAGTGGGGACACCTACAATGAGCAGTTCTTC
CAWSGDTYNEQFF
>TRBJ2-2|.|TRBV7-2|TRBD2
TGTGCCAGCAGCCCAGGACTAGCGGAAACCGGGGAGCTGTTTTTT
CASSPGLAETGELFF
>TRBJ2-5|.|TRBV7-2|TRBD2
TGTGCCAGCAGCGCCCAGGCCGGGGGGAAAGAGACCCAGTACTTC
CASSAQAGGKETQYF
>TRBJ2-7|.|TRBV7-9|.
TGTGCCAGCAGCTTAGCGGGGGATCGCTACGAGCAGTACTTC
CASSLAGDRYEQYF
>TRBJ2-3|.|TRBV18|.
TGTGCCAGCTCACCACCGATTCGGACAGATACGCAGTATTTT
CASSPPIRTDTQYF
>TRBJ2-7|.|TRBV7-9|TRBD2
TGTGCCAGCAGCTCGCCTGGGACTAGCGGGGGGCTTGACCTAAAGCAGTACTTC
CASSSPGTSGGLDLKQYF
>TRBJ1-1|.|TRBV30|.
TGTGCCTGGAGTCGCGGAGACCGAGGGACTGAAGCTTTCTTT
CAWSRGDRGTEAFF
>TRBJ2-3|.|TRBV27|.
TGTGCCAGCAGTCACGTCGCCTCGACAGATACGCAGTATTTT
CASSHVASTDTQYF
>TRBJ2-5|.|TRBV2|TRBD2
TGTGCCAGCAGTGAACGGGATCCGGGGACTAGCGGGGGGGCCCGACGGGAGACCCAGTACTTC
CASSERDPGTSGGARRETQYF
>TRBJ2-5|.|TRBV28|TRBD2
TGTGCCAGCAGTTTCCGGACTAGCGGGAACCTCCAAGAGACCCAGTACTTC
CASSFRTSGNLQETQYF
>TRBJ2-3|.|TRBV18|TRBD1
TGTGCCAGCTCACCTGACAGGGGAACAGATACGCAGTATTTT
CASSPDRGTDTQYF
>TRBJ2-5|.|TRBV7-9|.
TGTGCCTCTTCGGGAACAGAGACCCAGTACTTC
CASSGTETQYF
>TRBJ2-3|.|TRBV5-1|.
TGCGCCAGCAGCCCCCTCGCTAGCGAGGTAGATACGCAGTATTTT
CASSPLASEVDTQYF
>TRBJ1-1|.|TRBV5-6|.
TGTGCCAGCAGCTTGGGGCAGGCAAACACTGAAGCTTTCTTT
CASSLGQANTEAFF
>TRBJ1-5|few|TRBV30|TRBD1
TGTGCCTGGAGTGGAGGTACAGGGGAACAGCCCCAGCATTTT
CAWSGGTGEQPQHF
>TRBJ2-7|.|TRBV28|TRBD1
TGTGCCAGCGGACAGGGAAACGGGGGGCAGTACTTC
CASGQGNGGQYF
>TRBJ2-1|.|TRBV27|TRBD2
TGTGCCAGCGGGACTAGCGGGGCCTACAATGAGCAGTTCTTC
CASGTSGAYNEQFF
>TRBJ2-5|.|TRBV25-1|.
TGTGCCAGCTCTCGCGGGAAAGTGGCAGGGATGAAAGAGACCCAGTACTTC
CASSRGKVAGMKETQYF
>TRBJ2-1|once|TRBV9|TRBD2
TGTGCCAGCAGCGTGGTCGGCGGGAGTAGGAATGAGCAGTTCTTC
CASSVVGGSRNEQFF
>TRBJ2-3|.|TRBV5-1|TRBD1
TGCGCCAGCAGCTTGGGATGGACAGGGGGGAACACAGATACGCAGTATTTT
CASSLGWTGGNTDTQYF
>TRBJ2-3|.|TRBV25-1|.
TGTGCCAGCAGTACCCGCCTCGGACTCGGTAGCACAGATACGCAGTATTTT
CASSTRLGLGSTDTQYF
>TRBJ1-1|.|TRBV10-2|.
TGCGCCAGCAGTGAGGCTAGAACAGGGCCTGAAGCTTTCTTT
CASSEARTGPEAFF
>TRBJ2-3|.|TRBV7-3|.
TGTGCCAGCAGCTTAACTGCTGGTTCCCCCACAGATACGCAGTATTTT
CASSLTAGSPTDTQYF
>TRBJ2-7|.|TRBV14|.
TGTGCCAGCAGCATATTGGGAGGGGGGACGCGAGAGCAGTACTTC
CASSILGGGTREQYF
>TRBJ2-3|.|TRBV19|.
TGTGCCAGTAACGAGGGAACAGATACGCAGTATTTT
CASNEGTDTQYF
>TRBJ2-2|.|TRBV27|.
TGTGCCAGCAGTCCGGGACTTCGCTCCGGGGAGCTGTTTTTT
CASSPGLRSGELFF
>TRBJ1-1|few|TRBV5-4|TRBD1
TGTGCCAGCGAGGGACAGGGGGAAACTGAAGCTTTCTTT
CASEGQGETEAFF
>TRBJ2-1|.|TRBV27|.
TGTGCCAGCCGTAGGAGGGGGACCTCTCACAATGAGCAGTTCTTC
CASRRRGTSHNEQFF
>TRBJ1-2|.|TRBV6-1|.
TGTGCCAGCAGTGTCGGGGAAATGGGATATGGCTACACCTTC
CASSVGEMGYGYTF
>TRBJ1-5|.|TRBV7-6|TRBD1
TGTGCCAGCAGCTTAGGGACAGGGGATCAGCCCCAGCATTTT
CASSLGTGDQPQHF
>TRBJ2-2|.|TRBV6-1|.
TGTGCCAGCGGGGGAGGCGGGGAGCTGTTTTTT
CASGGGGELFF
>TRBJ1-2|once|TRBV28|.
TGTGCCAGCAGTACCTCAGGGGCGGGCGGCTACACCTTC
CASSTSGAGGYTF
>TRBJ1-6|.|TRBV5-6|.
TGTGCCAGCAGCTTGGGGACCTATAATTCACCCCTCCACTTT
CASSLGTYNSPLHF
>TRBJ2-5|.|TRBV11-2|.
TGTGCCAGCAGCTTATCGGGACGCAGCCAAGAGACCCAGTACTTC
CASSLSGRSQETQYF
>TRBJ2-7|.|TRBV2|.
TGTGCCAGCAGGGTTACTCGGGGGCAGTACTTC
CASRVTRGQYF
>TRBJ2-7|.|TRBV11-2|.
TGTGCCAGCAGCCCCGTTCCGGGGCTAAGCGAGCAGTACTTC
CASSPVPGLSEQYF
>TRBJ1-2|once|TRBV20-1|.
TGCAGTGCCAGAGACATCATCGGCTACACCTTC
CSARDIIGYTF
>TRBJ2-5|.|TRBV29-1|TRBD1
TGCAGCGTTAGGGACAGCCCACAAGAGACCCAGTACTTC
CSVRDSPQETQYF
>TRBJ2-3|.|TRBV27|.
TGTGCCAGCAGTTCGACCCCTTCCGGCACAGATACGCAGTATTTT
CASSSTPSGTDTQYF
>TRBJ2-1|.|TRBV4-1|.
TGCGCCAGCAGCCAGTTGGGAGGTTCGGCGGATGAGCAGTTCTTC
CASSQLGGSADEQFF
>TRBJ1-1|.|TRBV28|.
TGTGCCAGCAGTTTGGCAGGGAGCATGAACGCTGAAGCTTTCTTT
CASSLAGSMNAEAFF
>TRBJ2-7|.|TRBV30|TRBD2
TGTGCCTGGAGTGCTCCGGGACTAGCGGGAAGGGACGAGCAGTACTTC
CAWSAPGLAGRDEQYF
>TRBJ1-2|.|TRBV7-2|TRBD1
TGTGCCAGCAGCAAAGGGACAGACACTAACTATGGCTACACCTTC
CASSKGTDTNYGYTF
>TRBJ2-2|.|TRBV5-4|TRBD1
TGTGCCAGCAGCCGTGCCGGGACAGGGAGCCCGGAGCTGTTTTTT
CASSRAGTGSPELFF
>TRBJ2-7|.|TRBV6-5|.
TGTGCCAGCAGTTACGATCGATCGACCGAGCAGTACTTC
CASSYDRSTEQYF
>TRBJ1-2|.|TRBV18|TRBD1
TGTGCCAGCTCACCACCGCAGGGGGATTCTGTCGGCTACACCTTC
CASSPPQGDSVGYTF